The 15 T cell receptor beta chains presented below share a single source sample, sequenced in a study of T cell repertoires in cytomegalovirus infection. Each CDR3 protein is one row after TCRdb ran MiXCR on the reads. The table has 200,000 to 300,000 distinct CDR3 sequences, about 12% seen once. Sequencing was performed on PBMCs. These receptors were collected from a human donor in good health (CMV status not recorded). Some clones in this sample may be carry-over from other donors' samples.

This clonotype came up a few times. The chain joins TRBV7-9 to TRBJ2-7, with 8 bases aligning to TRBD2. Germline-derived CDR1 and CDR2 are SEHNR and FQNEAQ (reference sequence). CDR3 size: 14 residues. Trimming removed 5 bases from V and 5 bases from J; junction bases left unmatched: 8. The CDR3 region is CASSKVLAGNEQYF. In nucleotides, the CDR3 is TGTGCCAGCAGCAAAGTCTTAGCGGGAAACGAGCAGTACTTC.

The V call is TRBV5-1, the J call TRBJ2-7; the D is unclear. V was clipped by 2 bases and J by 9 bases, with 18 bases between them. This CDR3 has 14 amino acids. Germline CDR1 reads SGHRS; CDR2 reads YFSETQ. CDR3 DNA sequence: TGCGCCAGCAGCTTACAGCCGTCGGACCCTTCGCAGTACTTC. It translates to CASSLQPSDPSQYF.

The table lists this clonotype with many counts. V usage is TRBV20-1 and J usage is TRBJ2-1; a weak D match, TRBD1 (5 bases). This CDR3 contains 14 residues. Germline V gives CDR1 DFQATT, CDR2 SNEGSKA (reference sequence). V was shortened by 2 bases and J by 2 bases, with 10 bases between the two germline ends. The CDR3: CSARSRDTYNEQFF. The CDR3 region has the DNA TGCAGTGCTAGATCCAGGGATACCTACAATGAGCAGTTCTTC.

Many counts were recorded for this clonotype. The J gene is TRBJ1-1, the V gene TRBV6-6; 8 bases fit TRBD1. The CDR3 contains 13 residues. The ends lost 6 bases at V and 6 bases at J; junction bases unmatched: 6. Germline assignment: CDR1 MNHNY and CDR2 SVGAGI (reference sequence). The CDR3, as DNA: TGTGCCAGCAGCGTCAACAGGGGGGCTGAAGCTTTCTTT. It translates to CASSVNRGAEAFF.

The gene calls are TRBV10-3 and TRBJ1-5; D remains unclear. The V gene lost 4 bases and the J gene lost 4 bases, with 8 bases spanning the gap. The germline gives CDR1 ENHRY, CDR2 SYGVKD. The CDR3 runs 13 residues. The CDR3 region is CAISAGVNQPQHF. As DNA, the CDR3 is TGTGCCATCAGTGCTGGGGTTAATCAGCCCCAGCATTTT.

This clonotype was seen a few times. The CDR3, as DNA: TGTGCCACCCGCGAGCAAGGGACTAATGAAAAACTGTTTTTT. It yields the protein CATREQGTNEKLFF. The V and J genes are TRBV2 and TRBJ1-4, with D unclear. The V gene lost 10 bases and the J gene lost 2 bases, with 14 bases spanning the gap. The CDR3 has 14 amino acids. The germline CDR1 and CDR2 sequences are SNHLY and FYNNEI.

This clonotype was picked up a small number of times. This chain uses TRBV27 with TRBJ2-7; 10 bases agree with TRBD2. The CDR3 is made up of 13 amino acids. Germline lookup yields CDR1 MNHEY and CDR2 SMNVEV (reference sequence). V lost 6 bases, J lost 4 bases, and 3 bases stayed unmatched. As DNA, the CDR3 is TGTGCCAGCAGAAGGACTAGCGGATACGAGCAGTACTTC. This gives the protein CASRRTSGYEQYF.

V is TRBV30 and J is TRBJ1-5; unclear D gene. Trimming took off 2 bases at V and 5 bases at J, with 7 bases between the two ends. The V gene's germline CDR1 is GTSNPN and CDR2 SVGIG (reference sequence). This CDR3 is built from 12 residues. This chain's CDR3 is CAWSMPDQPQHF. For the CDR3, the DNA is TGTGCCTGGAGTATGCCCGATCAGCCCCAGCATTTT.

This sequence joins TRBV28 and TRBJ2-7; 14 bases fit TRBD2. The CDR3 has 16 amino acids. Trimming removed 6 bases from V and 7 bases from J; junction bases left unmatched: 11. Germline CDR1 reads MDHEN; CDR2 reads SYDVKM. CDR3 DNA sequence: TGTGCCAGCAGACCGACGACTAGCGGGAGGGCCCGGGAGCAGTACTTC. This translates into CASRPTTSGRAREQYF.

This clonotype was seen repeatedly, ten times or more. V is TRBV5-4 and J is TRBJ2-1, with 9 nucleotides matching TRBD2. Germline V gene lookup returns CDR1 SGHNT and CDR2 YYREEE (reference sequence). CDR3 length: 18 residues. Trimming removed 0 bases from V and 7 bases from J; junction bases left unmatched: 14. The CDR3 DNA reads as TGTGCCAGCAGCTTGGGTCTAGCGGGGATGCCCCCCGGGAATGAGCAGTTCTTC. Protein product: CASSLGLAGMPPGNEQFF.

This clonotype has ten or more counts. The rearrangement links TRBV7-2 to TRBJ1-1; D is perhaps TRBD1 (5 bases). This CDR3 spans 18 amino acids. In germline, CDR1 is SGHTA, CDR2 FQGNSA. V was shortened by 5 bases and J by 4 bases, with 26 bases between the two germline ends. The chain's CDR3 is CASSPRGIRAPIITEAFF. DNA for the CDR3: TGTGCCAGCAGCCCTAGGGGCATCAGGGCGCCAATAATCACTGAAGCTTTCTTT.

This clonotype came up many times. The CDR3 DNA follows: TGTGCCAGCAGCTTAAGCGGGAGCCCAGATACGCAGTATTTT. It translates to CASSLSGSPDTQYF. The rearrangement uses TRBV7-2 and TRBJ2-3; 8 nucleotides agree with TRBD2. V was clipped by 2 bases and J by 4 bases; unmatched bases: 2. CDR3 length equals 14 residues. Germline V lookup: CDR1 SGHTA, CDR2 FQGNSA.

The sample holds many counts of this clonotype. The chain carries TRBV19 and TRBJ2-3; 13 nucleotides line up with TRBD2. There are 14 residues in the CDR3. Germline values: CDR1 LNHDA, CDR2 SQIVND (reference sequence). Unmatched junction bases numbered 2, after V lost 8 bases and J lost 3 bases. The CDR3: CASWTSGSTDTQYF. The CDR3 coding sequence is TGTGCCAGTTGGACTAGCGGGAGTACAGATACGCAGTATTTT. The full variable domain, completed using reference TRBV19 and TRBJ2-3, is DGGITQSPKYLFRKEGQNVTLSCEQNLNHDAMYWYRQDPGQGLRLIYYSQIVNDFQKGDIAEGYSVSREKKESFPLTVTSAQKNPTAFYLCASWTSGSTDTQYFGPGTRLTVL.

This clonotype was recorded a few times. The J gene is TRBJ2-7, the V gene TRBV7-9; D perhaps matches TRBD2 (6 bases). Trimming shortened V by 5 bases and J by 7 bases, and 15 bases separated the two germline ends. Germline V gene sequence: CDR1 SEHNR, CDR2 FQNEAQ (reference sequence). This CDR3 is 13 amino acids long. The CDR3 DNA is TGTGCCAGCAGCCCAGAGGGACTGGGGGAGCAGTACTTC. This translates into CASSPEGLGEQYF. The whole variable domain, filled in from reference TRBV7-9 and TRBJ2-7, reads DTGVSQNPRHKITKRGQNVTFRCDPISEHNRLYWYRQTLGQGPEFLTYFQNEAQLEKSRLLSDRFSAERPKGSFSTLEIQRTEQGDSAMYLCASSPEGLGEQYFGPGTRLTVT.

A word on this clonotype: Compared with germline, one end of the junction differs, possibly owing to a read error. The V call is TRBV20-1, the J call TRBJ2-5; 9 bases are shared with TRBD1. The CDR3 length is 15 residues. Germline V gene lookup returns CDR1 DFQATT and CDR2 SNEGSKA (reference sequence). The CDR3 is CSARDLTGGQESQYF. The CDR3 region has the DNA TGCAGTGCTAGAGACCTGACAGGGGGACAAGAGTCCCAGTACTTC.